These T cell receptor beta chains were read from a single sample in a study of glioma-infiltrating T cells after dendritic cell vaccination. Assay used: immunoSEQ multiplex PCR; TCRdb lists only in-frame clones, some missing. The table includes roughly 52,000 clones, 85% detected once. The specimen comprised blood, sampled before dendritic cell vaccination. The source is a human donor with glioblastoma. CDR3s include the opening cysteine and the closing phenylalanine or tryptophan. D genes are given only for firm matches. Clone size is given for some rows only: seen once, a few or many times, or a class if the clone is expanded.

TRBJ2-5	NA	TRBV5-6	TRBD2	CASSLSSGGGPKSTQYF	TGTGCCAGCAGCTTGTCTAGCGGGGGGGGGCCCAAGTCAACCCAGTACTTC
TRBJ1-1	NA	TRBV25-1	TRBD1	CASREAGGNTEAFF	TGTGCCAGCAGAGAAGCAGGGGGCAACACTGAAGCTTTCTTT
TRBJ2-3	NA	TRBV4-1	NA	CASSPYHQGGTDTQYF	TGCGCCAGCAGCCCATATCACCAGGGGGGAACAGATACGCAGTATTTT
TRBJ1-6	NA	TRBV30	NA	CAMEQGDSSYNSPLHF	TGTGCCATGGAACAGGGAGATAGCTCCTATAATTCACCCCTCCACTTT
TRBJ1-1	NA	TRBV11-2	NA	CASSSVRGRNTEAFF	TGTGCCAGCAGCTCAGTCAGGGGCCGGAACACTGAAGCTTTCTTT
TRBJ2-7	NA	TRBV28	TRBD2	CASSLLPGLARQGEQYF	TGTGCCAGCAGTCTATTACCCGGACTAGCACGGCAGGGCGAGCAGTACTTC
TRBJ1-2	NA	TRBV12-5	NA	CASGKDNYYGYTF	TGTGCTAGTGGCAAGGACAATTACTATGGCTACACCTTC
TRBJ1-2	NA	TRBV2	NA	CASSAVRQARGGYTF	TGTGCCAGCAGTGCCGTCCGACAGGCCCGAGGTGGCTACACCTTC
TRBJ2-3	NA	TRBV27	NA	CASSKKGLSQYF	TGTGCCAGCAGTAAAAAAGGACTATCGCAGTATTTT
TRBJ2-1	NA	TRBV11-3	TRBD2	CASSLLGLAGSYNEQFF	TGTGCCAGCAGCTTATTAGGTCTAGCGGGCTCCTACAATGAGCAGTTCTTC
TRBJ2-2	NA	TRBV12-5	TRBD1	CASGWGQGAGELFF	TGTGCTAGTGGTTGGGGACAGGGGGCCGGGGAGCTGTTTTTT
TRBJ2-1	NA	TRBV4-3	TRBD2	CASSPRWREDYNEQFF	TGCGCCAGCAGCCCTAGGTGGCGGGAGGACTACAATGAGCAGTTCTTC
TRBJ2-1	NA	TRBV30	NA	CAWSLTREEQFF	TGTGCCTGGAGTCTCACGAGGGAGGAGCAGTTCTTC
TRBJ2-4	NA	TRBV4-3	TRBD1	CASSQEADRGGMVTKNIQYF	TGCGCCAGCAGCCAAGAAGCCGACAGGGGAGGTATGGTTACCAAAAACATTCAGTACTTC
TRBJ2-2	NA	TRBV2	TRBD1	CATYEPGQLNTGELFF	TGTGCCACATATGAGCCGGGACAGCTAAACACCGGGGAGCTGTTTTTT
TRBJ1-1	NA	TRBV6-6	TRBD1	CASGDRETEAFF	TGTGCCAGCGGGGACAGGGAAACTGAAGCTTTCTTT
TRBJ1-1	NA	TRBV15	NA	CATSREAGPLNTEAFF	TGTGCCACCAGCAGAGAGGCAGGGCCCCTGAACACTGAAGCTTTCTTT
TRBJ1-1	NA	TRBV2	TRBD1	CASRGQGGGQANTEAFF	TGTGCCAGCAGGGGACAGGGAGGAGGGCAGGCGAACACTGAAGCTTTCTTT
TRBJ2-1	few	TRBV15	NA	CATSRDSVNEQFF	TGTGCCACCAGCAGAGACTCGGTCAATGAGCAGTTCTTC
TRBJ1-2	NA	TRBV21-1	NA	CASSIPHRDSEECGYTF	TGTGCCAGCAGCATCCCTCACCGGGACAGCGAGGAGTGTGGCTACACCTTC
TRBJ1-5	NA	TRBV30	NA	CAWSVLGPRQPQHF	TGTGCCTGGAGTGTACTTGGGCCCAGGCAGCCCCAGCATTTT
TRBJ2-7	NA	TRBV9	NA	CASSVATGTYEQYF	TGTGCCAGCAGCGTAGCAACAGGGACGTACGAGCAGTACTTC
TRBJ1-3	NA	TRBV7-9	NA	CASSPPGSSGNTIYF	TGTGCCAGCAGCCCCCCGGGGAGCTCTGGAAACACCATATATTTT
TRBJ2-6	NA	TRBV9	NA	CASSVGGYGANVLTF	TGTGCCAGCAGCGTAGGAGGGTACGGGGCCAACGTCCTGACTTTC
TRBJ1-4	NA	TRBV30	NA	CAWSGPGNGEKLFF	TGTGCCTGGAGTGGCCCAGGGAACGGGGAAAAACTGTTTTTT
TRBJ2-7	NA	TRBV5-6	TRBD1	CASSSVQGVGYEQYF	TGTGCCAGCAGCTCGGTACAGGGGGTGGGGTACGAGCAGTACTTC
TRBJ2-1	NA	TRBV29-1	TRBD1	CSVLRGQSSFF	TGCAGCGTTCTAAGGGGACAGTCATCGTTCTTC
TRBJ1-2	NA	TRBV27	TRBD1	CASSLGGGGGYYGYTF	TGTGCCAGCAGTTTAGGAGGAGGGGGCGGGTACTATGGCTACACCTTC
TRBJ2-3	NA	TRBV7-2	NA	CASSATGQPSDTQYF	TGTGCCAGCAGCGCCACCGGACAGCCTTCAGATACGCAGTATTTT
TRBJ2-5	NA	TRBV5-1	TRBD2	CASSLGLAGKVRETQYF	TGCGCCAGCAGCTTGGGACTAGCGGGGAAAGTAAGAGAGACCCAGTACTTC
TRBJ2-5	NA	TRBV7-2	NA	CASSPVAGRETQYF	TGTGCCAGCAGCCCTGTCGCGGGCCGGGAGACCCAGTACTTC
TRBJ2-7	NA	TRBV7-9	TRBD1	CASSLAGTGIYEQYF	TGTGCCAGCAGCTTAGCCGGGACAGGAATCTACGAGCAGTACTTC
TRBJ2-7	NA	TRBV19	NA	CASSPGGRSYYEQYF	TGTGCCAGTAGTCCCGGGGGGCGGAGCTACTACGAGCAGTACTTC
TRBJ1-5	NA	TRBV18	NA	CASSLFRDKNSNQPQHF	TGTGCCAGCTCACTATTCCGGGACAAAAATAGCAATCAGCCCCAGCATTTT
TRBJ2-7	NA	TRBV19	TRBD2	CASGTSVSYEQYF	TGTGCCAGTGGGACTAGCGTCTCCTACGAGCAGTACTTC
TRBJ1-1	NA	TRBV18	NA	CASSERTGGNTEAFF	TGTGCCAGCTCAGAACGAACAGGCGGGAACACTGAAGCTTTCTTT
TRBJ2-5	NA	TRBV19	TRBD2	CASSDPAGGETQYF	TGTGCCAGTAGTGATCCAGCGGGGGGGGAGACCCAGTACTTC
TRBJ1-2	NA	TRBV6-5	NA	CASSDRWAGGYTF	TGTGCCAGCAGTGACAGGTGGGCGGGTGGCTACACCTTC
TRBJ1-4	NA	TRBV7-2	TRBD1	CASSVGARQGREKLFF	TGTGCCAGCAGCGTAGGAGCTAGACAGGGAAGGGAAAAACTGTTTTTT
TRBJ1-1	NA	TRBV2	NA	CASKVGLARDTEAFF	TGTGCCAGCAAGGTCGGGTTGGCTCGGGACACTGAAGCTTTCTTT
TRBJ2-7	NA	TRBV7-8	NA	CASSPWATYEQYF	TGTGCCAGCAGCCCCTGGGCAACCTACGAGCAGTACTTC
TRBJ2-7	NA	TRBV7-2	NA	CASSPHSYEQYF	TGTGCCAGCAGCCCTCACAGCTACGAGCAGTACTTC
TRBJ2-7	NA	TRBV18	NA	CASSTTYEQYF	TGTGCCAGCTCAACTACCTACGAGCAGTACTTC
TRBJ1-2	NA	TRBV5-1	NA	CASRTENYGYTF	TGCGCCAGCAGGACAGAAAATTATGGCTACACCTTC